The 9 T cell receptor beta chains below were found in one sample sequenced in a study of blood T cell repertoires in COVID-19. Repertoires were generated with immunoSEQ multiplex PCR, while TCRdb's copy carries only in-frame clones and drops some. The profile shows roughly 150,000 clones, roughly four fifths of them singletons. Sequenced: peripheral blood. These receptors all stem from an elderly woman with acute or convalescent COVID-19.

This clone was observed a handful of times. The V call is TRBV4-3, the J call TRBJ1-5; D unresolved. Germline CDR1 and CDR2: LGHNA and YSLEER. There are 14 residues in the CDR3. Trimming shortened V by 0 bases and J by 6 bases, and 9 bases separated the two germline ends. The CDR3 sequence: CASSQDVQVQPQHF. CDR3 DNA sequence: TGCGCCAGCAGCCAAGATGTCCAGGTTCAGCCCCAGCATTTT.

This chain links TRBV5-4 with TRBJ2-7; D might be TRBD1 (6 bases). The CDR3 consists of 13 residues. CDR1 is SGHNT and CDR2 is YYREEE in the germline V gene (reference sequence). With 4 bases removed from V and 2 bases from J, the gap between germline ends came to 10 bases. In DNA form, the CDR3 reads TGTGCCAGCAGCCCCGGGACAACCTACGAGCAGTACTTC. Translated, it gives CASSPGTTYEQYF. Using reference TRBV5-4 and TRBJ2-7 for the parts outside the CDR3, the full variable domain is ETGVTQSPTHLIKTRGQQVTLRCSSQSGHNTVSWYQQALGQGPQFIFQYYREEENGRGNFPPRFSGLQFPNYSSELNVNALELDDSALYLCASSPGTTYEQYFGPGTRLTVT.

The chain carries TRBV11-2 and TRBJ2-1, with TRBD2 matching over 12 bases. With V trimmed by 3 bases and J by 4 bases, 4 bases remained unmatched. This CDR3 contains 16 residues. Germline-derived CDR1 and CDR2 are SGHAT and FQNNGV. Here the CDR3 reads CASSLTSGSFYNEQFF. The CDR3 nucleotides are TGTGCCAGCAGCTTGACTAGCGGGAGTTTTTACAATGAGCAGTTCTTC. The full variable domain, with the rest looked up from reference TRBV11-2 and TRBJ2-1, is EAGVAQSPRYKIIEKRQSVAFWCNPISGHATLYWYQQILGQGPKLLIQFQNNGVVDDSQLPKDRFSAERLKGVDSTLKIQPAKLEDSAVYLCASSLTSGSFYNEQFFGPGTRLTVL.

The chain combines TRBV7-2 with TRBJ1-3, with a weak D call TRBD1 (5 bases). The CDR3 has 15 residues. The V gene's germline CDR1 is SGHTA and CDR2 FQGNSA. Trimming took off 1 base at V and 2 bases at J, with 9 bases between the two ends. CDR3 in DNA: TGTGCCAGCAGCTTAGTCACAGGCCCTGGAAACACCATATATTTT. Its protein product is CASSLVTGPGNTIYF.

The CDR3 protein is CSGGQGNTEAFF. CDR3 DNA sequence: TGCAGCGGAGGACAGGGAAACACTGAAGCTTTCTTT. The chain links TRBV29-1 to TRBJ1-1, with 8 bases that match TRBD1. Losses at the gene ends were 7 bases for V and 2 bases for J; bases not matched to a gene: 3. CDR1 is SQVTM and CDR2 is ANQGSEA in the germline V gene. This CDR3 is built from 12 residues.

The CDR3 DNA follows: TGTGCCAGCAGCTTAGATAGCGGATACACAGATACGCAGTATTTT. This encodes CASSLDSGYTDTQYF. J is TRBJ2-3 and V is TRBV7-3; D possibly corresponds to TRBD2 (6 bases). Germline V lookup: CDR1 SGHTA, CDR2 FQGTGA. The ends were cut back, 2 bases at V and 2 bases at J, with 11 bases in the middle. The CDR3 sequence is 15 residues long.

This sequence joins TRBV3-1 (or the pseudogene TRBV3-2) and TRBJ2-5; the D gene is possibly TRBD2 (5 bases). Looked up from germline, CDR1 is LGHDT and CDR2 is YNNKEL (reference sequence). Between the trimmed V and J ends, which lost 3 bases and 3 bases, there was a span of 14 bases. CDR3 length: 15 amino acids. The CDR3 DNA reads as TGTGCCAGCAGCCATACTAGAGAAGGCGAAGAGACCCAGTACTTC. Amino acid sequence: CASSHTREGEETQYF.

V is TRBV29-1 and J is TRBJ2-1; D is ambiguous. CDR1 is SQVTM, CDR2 ANQGSEA, per germline. Trimming removed 3 bases at V and 4 bases at J, with 4 bases between. This CDR3 region has 11 residues. CDR3 DNA sequence: TGCAGCGTTGATCTTTACAATGAGCAGTTCTTC. As protein: CSVDLYNEQFF.

The chain couples TRBV27 to TRBJ2-1, with TRBD2 matching over 12 bases. This CDR3 has 16 amino acids. The V gene's germline CDR1 is MNHEY and CDR2 SMNVEV (reference sequence). Trimming cost V 6 bases and J 2 bases; bases outside gene matches: 5. For the CDR3, the DNA is TGTGCCAGCAGGGCCGGACTAGCGGGGACCTACAATGAGCAGTTCTTC. This encodes CASRAGLAGTYNEQFF.